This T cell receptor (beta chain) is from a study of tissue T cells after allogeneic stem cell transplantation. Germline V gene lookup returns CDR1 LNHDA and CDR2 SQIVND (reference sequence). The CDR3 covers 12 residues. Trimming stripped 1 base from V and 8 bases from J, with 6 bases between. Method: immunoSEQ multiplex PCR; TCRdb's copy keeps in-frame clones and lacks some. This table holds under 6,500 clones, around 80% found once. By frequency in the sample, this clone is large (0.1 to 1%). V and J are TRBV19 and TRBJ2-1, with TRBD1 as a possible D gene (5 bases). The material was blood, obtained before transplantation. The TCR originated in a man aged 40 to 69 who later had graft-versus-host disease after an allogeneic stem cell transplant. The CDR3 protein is CASSIVGDEQFF. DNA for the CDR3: TGTGCCAGTAGTATAGTAGGGGATGAGCAGTTCTTC.